This TCR beta chain was sequenced during a study of vaccination and CD4 T cells after COVID-19. At the level of the study: Six males and four females, two Hispanic, made up the convalescents. A vaccine, either BNT162b2 or mRNA-1273, was given to participants in two doses. A CEFX pool, an HIV-1 Nef pool, or no peptide went to control cultures. General study points: SARS-CoV-2-reactive clonotype medians increased from around 20 to 38, not significantly.

Researchers used the Oncomine TCR Beta short-read assay to sequence DNA from cultured CD4+ T cells. TCRdb fed the PCR reads into MiXCR, producing one record per CDR3 protein. The sample has 16,000 or so distinct CDR3 sequences, over 45% seen once. The germline V gene has CDR1 SGHTA and CDR2 FQGNSA. This CDR3 comprises 14 residues. The ends lost 3 bases at V and 7 bases at J; junction bases unmatched: 6. About this clonotype: Its target is not known.

The treatment here: roughly ten-day PBMC culture with coronavirus spike peptide pools or control peptides (ViraFEST assay). This TCR was sampled from a human donor who had recovered from COVID-19. The rearrangement uses TRBV7-2 and TRBJ1-2; 9 bases align to TRBD1. Sequenced input: CD4+ T cells from blood, cultured in vitro. Here the CDR3 DNA reads TGTGCCAGCAGCTTTCCCGGGACAGGGAGTGGCTACACCTTC. Its protein is CASSFPGTGSGYTF.